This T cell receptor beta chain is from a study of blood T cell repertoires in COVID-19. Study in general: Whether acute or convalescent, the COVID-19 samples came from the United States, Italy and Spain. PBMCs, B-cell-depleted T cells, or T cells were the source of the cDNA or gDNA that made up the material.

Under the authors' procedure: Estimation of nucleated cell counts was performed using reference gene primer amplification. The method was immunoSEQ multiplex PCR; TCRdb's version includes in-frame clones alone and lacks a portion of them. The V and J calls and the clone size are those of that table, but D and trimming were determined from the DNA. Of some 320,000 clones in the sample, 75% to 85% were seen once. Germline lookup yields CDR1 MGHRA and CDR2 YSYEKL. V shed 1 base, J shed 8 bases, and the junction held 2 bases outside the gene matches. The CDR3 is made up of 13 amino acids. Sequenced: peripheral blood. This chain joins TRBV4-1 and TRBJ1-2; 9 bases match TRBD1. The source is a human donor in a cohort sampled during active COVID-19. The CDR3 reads CASSQGTGDGYTF. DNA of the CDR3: TGCGCCAGCAGCCAAGGGACAGGGGACGGCTACACCTTC.